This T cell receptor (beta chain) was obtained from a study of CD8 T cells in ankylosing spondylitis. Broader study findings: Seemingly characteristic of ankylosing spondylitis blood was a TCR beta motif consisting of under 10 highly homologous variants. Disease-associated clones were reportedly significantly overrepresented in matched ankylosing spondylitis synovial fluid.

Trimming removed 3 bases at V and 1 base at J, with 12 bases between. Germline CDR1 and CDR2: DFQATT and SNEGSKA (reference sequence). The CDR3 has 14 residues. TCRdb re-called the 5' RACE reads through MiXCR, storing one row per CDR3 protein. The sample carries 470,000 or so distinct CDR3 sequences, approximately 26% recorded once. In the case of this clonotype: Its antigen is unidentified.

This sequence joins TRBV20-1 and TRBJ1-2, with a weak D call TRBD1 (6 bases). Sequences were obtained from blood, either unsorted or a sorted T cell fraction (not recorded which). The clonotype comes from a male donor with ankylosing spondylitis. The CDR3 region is CSASGRGGNYGYTF. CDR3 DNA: TGCAGTGCTAGTGGTAGGGGGGGTAACTATGGCTACACCTTC.